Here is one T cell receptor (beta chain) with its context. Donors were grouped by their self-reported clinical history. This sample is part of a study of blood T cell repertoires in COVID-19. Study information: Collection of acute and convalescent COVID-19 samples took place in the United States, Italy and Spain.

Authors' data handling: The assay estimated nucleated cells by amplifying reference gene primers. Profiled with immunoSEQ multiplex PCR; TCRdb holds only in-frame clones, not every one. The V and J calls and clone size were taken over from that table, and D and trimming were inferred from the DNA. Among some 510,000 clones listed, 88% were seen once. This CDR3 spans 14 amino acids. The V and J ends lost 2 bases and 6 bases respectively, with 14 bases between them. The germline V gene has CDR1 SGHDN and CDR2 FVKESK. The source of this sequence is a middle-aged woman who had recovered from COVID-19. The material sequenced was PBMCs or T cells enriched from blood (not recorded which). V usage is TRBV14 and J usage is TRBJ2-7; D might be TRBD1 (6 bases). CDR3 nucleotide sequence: TGTGCCAGCAGCCAACAAACGGACAGAACCGAGCAGTACTTC. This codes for CASSQQTDRTEQYF.